This T cell receptor beta chain was recorded in a study of T cell responses to AZD1222 COVID-19 vaccine. The V and J ends lost 6 bases and 9 bases, in that order; junction bases with no gene match: 5. Germline assignment: CDR1 SEHNR and CDR2 FQNEAQ (reference sequence). The CDR3 covers 12 residues. This clone occurred once. Libraries were prepared by immunoSEQ multiplex PCR; TCRdb keeps only in-frame clonotypes and omits some of them. The sample records tens of thousands of clones, over 65% being singletons. Sequenced material: peripheral blood, taken on day 0 of AZD1222 vaccination. V is TRBV7-9 and J is TRBJ2-1, with TRBD2 identical over 7 bases. This clonotype was sampled from an adult in good health. The CDR3 here is CASRMTSSEQFF. For the CDR3, the DNA is TGTGCCAGCAGGATGACTAGCAGTGAGCAGTTCTTC.